The 18 T cell receptor beta chains below come from one sample, sequenced in a study of T cells in Graves' hyperthyroidism and ophthalmopathy. RNA transcripts yielded amplified TCR beta CDR3 regions. Primed by the HTBI set, a first-round RT-PCR was run on the TCR CDR3. Using its own MiXCR run on the multiplex PCR reads, TCRdb lists one record per CDR3 protein. The repertoire holds 650,000 to 850,000 distinct CDR3 sequences, with about 17% as singletons. The specimen was blood. The receptors were sampled from a woman between 45 and 60 years old with Graves' hyperthyroidism that later progressed to Graves' ophthalmopathy.

Ten or more counts support this clonotype. The chain is built from TRBV5-1 and TRBJ1-1; a possible D gene is TRBD1 (6 bases). This CDR3 is built from 15 residues. Trimming took off 4 bases at V and 0 bases at J, with 13 bases between the two ends. In germline, CDR1 is SGHRS, CDR2 YFSETQ. The DNA of the CDR3 is TGCGCCAGCAGCGAGAAACAGGGACTGAACACTGAAGCTTTCTTT. It specifies CASSEKQGLNTEAFF.

The J gene is TRBJ2-2, the V gene TRBV20-1; a possible D gene is TRBD2 (6 bases). This CDR3 is built from 13 residues. Germline V gives CDR1 DFQATT, CDR2 SNEGSKA (reference sequence). V was trimmed by 1 base and J by 3 bases, leaving 6 bases between them. CDR3: CSARGGDTGELFF. Written as DNA, the CDR3 is TGCAGTGCTAGAGGGGGGGACACCGGGGAGCTGTTTTTT.

The sample holds a few counts of this clonotype. The V gene is TRBV29-1, the J gene TRBJ1-3; the D is unclear. The V end was cut by 7 bases, the J end by 0 bases, with 10 bases between. CDR3 size: 13 residues. The germline V gene has CDR1 SQVTM and CDR2 ANQGSEA. CDR3 sequence reads: CSADTGSGNTIYF. The CDR3 region has the DNA TGCAGCGCCGACACGGGCTCTGGAAACACCATATATTTT.

This clonotype has ten or more counts. The genes are TRBV5-6 and TRBJ2-1; no definite D call. The V and J ends lost 1 base and 7 bases respectively, with 12 bases between them. Germline CDR1 is SGHDT and CDR2 is YYEEEE. This CDR3 comprises 14 residues. CDR3 in DNA: TGTGCCAGCAGCTTGACAGTCCTGCGGAATGAGCAGTTCTTC. Translated: CASSLTVLRNEQFF. The full variable domain, completed using reference TRBV5-6 and TRBJ2-1, is DAGVTQSPTHLIKTRGQQVTLRCSPKSGHDTVSWYQQALGQGPQFIFQYYEEEERQRGNFPDRFSGHQFPNYSSELNVNALLLGDSALYLCASSLTVLRNEQFFGPGTRLTVL.

This clonotype was detected a few times. The CDR3 DNA is TGTGCCAGCAGATTCGGGGCGTCGAACACCGGGGAGCTGTTTTTT. Its translation is CASRFGASNTGELFF. The chain recombines TRBV6-2 or TRBV6-3 with TRBJ2-2; D possibly uses TRBD1 or TRBD2 (5 bases each). Germline V gives CDR1 MNHEY, CDR2 SVGEGT. The CDR3 extends over 15 amino acids. V was shortened by 6 bases and J by 0 bases, with 11 bases between the two germline ends.

On this clonotype itself: A much larger clone differs from this one at a single base, so this may be a read error. The V and J genes are TRBV7-8 and TRBJ2-5, with 9 bases lining up with TRBD2. The CDR3 totals 14 residues. Germline values: CDR1 SGHVS, CDR2 FQNEAQ. CDR3 amino acids: CASSLGGREETQCF. CDR3 nucleotides: TGTGCCAGCAGCTTAGGCGGGAGGGAAGAGACCCAGTGCTTC.

In this sample, this clonotype turned up many times. This chain connects TRBV3-1 to TRBJ2-2; 11 bases map to TRBD2. The length of the CDR3 is 16 residues. Germline CDR1 reads LGHDT; CDR2 reads YNNKEL (reference sequence). Trimming cost V 6 bases and J 4 bases; bases outside gene matches: 7. CDR3: CASRRFSGGATGELFF. The CDR3 coding sequence is TGTGCCAGCAGACGGTTTAGCGGGGGGGCCACCGGGGAGCTGTTTTTT.

This clonotype has only a few counts. The genes are TRBV5-1 and TRBJ2-2; D could derive from TRBD1 or TRBD2 (5 bases each). CDR3 length: 16 amino acids. The germline V and J ends were trimmed by 6 bases and 7 bases, with 22 bases remaining between them. Germline CDR1 reads SGHRS; CDR2 reads YFSETQ. The CDR3 DNA reads TGCGCCAGCATCTCGAATGGGATCGGGACGGTCGGGGAGCTGTTTTTT. Translated: CASISNGIGTVGELFF.

This clonotype was counted between two and nine times. The CDR3 carries no conserved terminal phenylalanine or tryptophan, so it likely arises from a read error. V is TRBV6-1 and J is TRBJ1-6; TRBD1 is a possible D gene (5 bases). V dropped 7 bases and J dropped 4 bases, with 23 bases sitting between them. Per the germline V gene, CDR1 is MNHNS and CDR2 is SASEGT. The CDR3 runs 18 residues. CDR3 in DNA: TGTGCCAGCACCCCCCATGGACTACCTGGGACGTATAATTCACCCCTCCACTCT. This encodes CASTPHGLPGTYNSPLHS.

The chain recombines TRBV11-2 with TRBJ1-4, with D tentatively TRBD1 (5 bases). Trimming removed 6 bases at V and 12 bases at J, with 17 bases between. This CDR3 contains 13 residues. Per germline, CDR1 SGHAT and CDR2 FQNNGV. In DNA form, the CDR3 reads TGTGCCAGCAGGACAGCATTGGGAGGAGAACTGTTTTTT. Its translation is CASRTALGGELFF.

This clonotype was picked up many times. The rearrangement uses TRBV12-3 or TRBV12-4 and TRBJ2-1, with a weak D call TRBD1 (5 bases). CDR3 size: 14 residues. The V end lost 6 bases, the J end lost 0 bases, and 9 bases lay between the germline ends. CDR3 in DNA: TGTGCCAGCAGGAACAGGAGCTCCTACAATGAGCAGTTCTTC. Its protein is CASRNRSSYNEQFF.

Ten or more counts support this clonotype. The chain couples TRBV12-3 or TRBV12-4 to TRBJ1-1; D perhaps matches TRBD1 (6 bases). V was clipped by 3 bases and J by 0 bases, with 14 bases between them. The length of the CDR3 is 16 residues. The chain's CDR3 is CASSLGNRAMNTEAFF. The CDR3 DNA follows: TGTGCCAGCAGTTTGGGGAACAGGGCGATGAACACTGAAGCTTTCTTT.

This clonotype was picked up many times. The chain joins TRBV20-1 to TRBJ2-3; 12 positions match TRBD2. Germline V gene lookup returns CDR1 DFQATT and CDR2 SNEGSKA (reference sequence). V lost 5 bases and J lost 3; bases outside the gene matches: 6. The CDR3 is 15 amino acids. DNA of the CDR3: TGCAGTGCTCCCAGGACTAGCGGGGCTACAGATACGCAGTATTTT. This codes for CSAPRTSGATDTQYF.

V and J are TRBV10-2 and TRBJ2-7; D might be TRBD2 (6 bases). V lost 5 bases, J lost 1 base, and 12 bases lay in between. CDR1 and CDR2 from the germline V gene are WSHSY and SAAADI. The CDR3 length is 14 residues. The CDR3 DNA sequence: TGCGCCAGCAGTTGCTGGGAGGATTCCTACGAGCAGTACTTC. Amino acid sequence: CASSCWEDSYEQYF.

This rearrangement joins TRBV12-3 or TRBV12-4 to TRBJ1-2, with D possibly TRBD1 on 5 matching bases. CDR3 size: 14 residues. Between the trimmed V and J ends, which lost 4 bases and 6 bases, there was a span of 15 bases. Here the CDR3 DNA reads TGTGCCAGCAGTTCTGCAGGGTACCTTAATGGCTACACCTTC. Its translation: CASSSAGYLNGYTF.

This clonotype has ten or more counts. The chain links TRBV6-1 to TRBJ1-1; D uncertain. Per the germline V gene, CDR1 is MNHNS and CDR2 is SASEGT. This CDR3 is 16 amino acids long. Trimming took off 5 bases at V and 4 bases at J, with 20 bases between the two ends. The CDR3 DNA reads TGTGCCAGCAGTCTTCGGGCGCGGGTGACCGGCACTGAAGCTTTCTTT. Its translation is CASSLRARVTGTEAFF.

In this sample, this clonotype turned up a few times. The rearrangement joins TRBV4-1 to TRBJ1-1; no clear D gene. This CDR3 has 14 residues. V lost 4 bases and J 0 bases, leaving 9 bases between the germline ends. CDR1 and CDR2 from the germline V gene are MGHRA and YSYEKL. CDR3 amino acids: CASSPVRLNTEAFF. The CDR3 DNA reads as TGCGCCAGCAGCCCGGTCAGGTTGAACACTGAAGCTTTCTTT.

This clonotype was detected many times. The chain uses TRBV3-1 and TRBJ2-7; the D is unclear. Germline V gene data show CDR1 as LGHDT and CDR2 as YNNKEL (reference sequence). Between the trimmed V and J ends, which lost 4 bases and 6 bases, there was a span of 16 bases. This CDR3 contains 14 residues. CDR3: CASSPRTDGGEQYF. CDR3 in DNA: TGTGCCAGCAGCCCTCGGACCGACGGCGGCGAGCAGTACTTC.